The rows below give T cell receptor beta chains drawn from one sample of a study of shared clonotypes between healthy human individuals. Produced via immunoSEQ multiplex PCR; TCRdb's table is partial and in-frame only. Of roughly 850,000 clones detected, 90% to 97% appear once; the ten largest clones hold about 0.25%. Sequenced input: naive CD8+ T cells sorted from blood. The receptors derive from a man aged 25-45 years in good health. CDR3s include the opening cysteine and the closing phenylalanine or tryptophan. D genes are given only for firm matches. Size is omitted from some rows. Given values are once, few, many or a class for expanded clones.

v_call	clone_size	j_call	d_call	cdr3_length	cdr3_nt	cdr3_aa
TRBV27	NA	TRBJ2-7	NA	13	TGTGCCAGCAGTTGGTCTACCACCTACGAGCAGTACTTC	CASSWSTTYEQYF
TRBV4-1	NA	TRBJ2-5	NA	15	TGCGCCAGCAGCCAAGGACGGACAGTCCAAGAGACCCAGTACTTC	CASSQGRTVQETQYF
TRBV28	NA	TRBJ2-3	TRBD2	18	TGTGCCAGCAGTTCTAGCGGGAGCGATTTCACTAGCACAGATACGCAGTATTTT	CASSSSGSDFTSTDTQYF
TRBV5-4	NA	TRBJ2-1	TRBD2	19	TGTGCCAGCAGCTTGGCCCCGGGACTAGCGGGAGGGCCGGGGAATGAGCAGTTCTTC	CASSLAPGLAGGPGNEQFF
TRBV27	NA	TRBJ2-7	NA	12	TGTGCCAGCAGTTTACCCCGGGGCGAGCAGTACTTC	CASSLPRGEQYF
TRBV7-2	NA	TRBJ2-3	TRBD2	19	TGTGCCAGCAGCTCCTATCCCCGCATAGCGGGAGAGGGTGTGGATACGCAGTATTTT	CASSSYPRIAGEGVDTQYF
TRBV13	NA	TRBJ2-3	NA	12	TGTGCCAGCAGCTTAACCGAGGATACGCAGTATTTT	CASSLTEDTQYF
TRBV29-1	NA	TRBJ1-3	NA	14	TGCAGCGTTGAGTACGGTCTCTCTGGAAACACCATATATTTT	CSVEYGLSGNTIYF
TRBV5-5	NA	TRBJ2-2	NA	14	TGTGCCAGCAGCTTATCCTCGGTTACCGGGGAGCTGTTTTTT	CASSLSSVTGELFF
TRBV2	NA	TRBJ2-7	NA	15	TGTGCCAGCAGTGAATTTCCGGGAACGTCCTACGAGCAGTACTTC	CASSEFPGTSYEQYF
TRBV19	NA	TRBJ2-7	NA	13	TGTGCCAGTAGTATGGGTAGGGGTGGCGAGCAGTACTTC	CASSMGRGGEQYF
TRBV2	NA	TRBJ2-3	TRBD2	15	TGTGCCAGCACCCCGGGACTAGCGCTCACAGATACGCAGTATTTT	CASTPGLALTDTQYF
TRBV4-1	NA	TRBJ2-7	NA	15	TGCGCCAGCAGCCAAGTTCCGGGCAGCTCCTACGAGCAGTACTTC	CASSQVPGSSYEQYF
TRBV2	NA	TRBJ2-5	NA	16	TGTGCCAGCAGTGAATGGCTAGAGGGTTTTGAAGAGACCCAGTACTTC	CASSEWLEGFEETQYF
TRBV19	NA	TRBJ2-2	NA	17	TGTGCCAGTAGTACTCTGCCGTTTAGCGGGAACACCGGGGAGCTGTTTTTT	CASSTLPFSGNTGELFF
TRBV29-1	NA	TRBJ1-4	TRBD1	13	TGCAGCGCGACAGGGGGCGGGGATGAAAAACTGTTTTTT	CSATGGGDEKLFF
TRBV12-5	NA	TRBJ2-3	TRBD1	16	TGTGCTAGTGGACAGGGGATCTCCGTGGGCACAGATACGCAGTATTTT	CASGQGISVGTDTQYF
TRBV27	NA	TRBJ1-3	NA	14	TGTGCCAGCAGTCTCGGGATCTCTGGAAACACCATATATTTT	CASSLGISGNTIYF
TRBV27	NA	TRBJ2-2	NA	14	TGTGCCAGTTCCCCGGGACAAAACACCGGGGAGCTGTTTTTT	CASSPGQNTGELFF
TRBV9	NA	TRBJ2-1	NA	14	TGTGCCAGCAGCGTACTTCAGACGGGAAATGAGCAGTTCTTC	CASSVLQTGNEQFF
TRBV9	NA	TRBJ2-1	TRBD2	12	TGTGCCAGCAGCTCGGGACTAAATGAGCAGTTCTTC	CASSSGLNEQFF
TRBV4-1	NA	TRBJ2-3	NA	15	TGCGCCAGCAGCCAGTCGCAGGGGTTCACAGATACGCAGTATTTT	CASSQSQGFTDTQYF
TRBV28	NA	TRBJ2-7	TRBD1	13	TGTGCCAGCAGTAAGCCCGGACAGGCGAAGCAGTACTTC	CASSKPGQAKQYF
TRBV5-6	NA	TRBJ2-3	TRBD1	16	TGTGCCAGCAGCTTGGAGGGACAGGGGGTGACAGATACGCAGTATTTT	CASSLEGQGVTDTQYF
TRBV5-1	NA	TRBJ2-1	NA	15	TGCGCCAGCAGCGGGGGTACGGATGCCTACAATGAGCAGTTCTTC	CASSGGTDAYNEQFF
TRBV5-1	NA	TRBJ2-7	TRBD1	14	TGCGCCAGCAGCGGAGGACAGGAACCTCACGAGCAGTACTTC	CASSGGQEPHEQYF
TRBV4-3	NA	TRBJ2-2	NA	17	TGCGCCAGCAGCCAAGATCGGGTTGTGAGGGGCGGCGGGGAGCTGTTTTTT	CASSQDRVVRGGGELFF
TRBV10-3	NA	TRBJ2-2	TRBD1	15	TGTGCCATCAGTGAGCTCCAGGGGGCTTCGGGGGAGCTGTTTTTT	CAISELQGASGELFF
TRBV19	NA	TRBJ1-3	NA	14	TGTGCCAGTAGCCCAGGTACCTCTGGAAACACCATATATTTT	CASSPGTSGNTIYF
TRBV19	NA	TRBJ2-7	NA	13	TGTGCCAGTAGTATAAGCAGATACTACGAGCAGTACTTC	CASSISRYYEQYF
TRBV2	NA	TRBJ2-2	TRBD2	13	TGTGCCCGGACTAGCGAGTACACCGGGGAGCTGTTTTTT	CARTSEYTGELFF
TRBV5-1	NA	TRBJ2-1	TRBD2	16	TGCGCCAGCAGCAACGGACTAGCGGGAGCCAACAATGAGCAGTTCTTC	CASSNGLAGANNEQFF
TRBV30	NA	TRBJ2-7	NA	13	TGTGCCTCCACCGAGCGGGCCTCCTACGAGCAGTACTTC	CASTERASYEQYF
TRBV29-1	once	TRBJ2-7	NA	13	TGCAGCGTACGGAGGGGCACGGGTTACGAGCAGTACTTC	CSVRRGTGYEQYF
TRBV5-1	NA	TRBJ2-5	NA	13	TGCGCCAGCAGCCGGGTCATCGGAGAGACCCAGTACTTC	CASSRVIGETQYF
TRBV7-6	NA	TRBJ2-3	NA	16	TGTGCCAGCAGCTTAGGTATTGCTAGCCGGACAGATACGCAGTATTTT	CASSLGIASRTDTQYF
TRBV19	NA	TRBJ2-2	NA	15	TGTGCCAGTAGTATTTCAGGGGCGGGCACCGGGGAGCTGTTTTTT	CASSISGAGTGELFF
TRBV5-8	once	TRBJ1-2	NA	14	TGTGCCAGCAGCCCCTCCCGAGGAGAATATGGCTACACCTTC	CASSPSRGEYGYTF
TRBV9	NA	TRBJ2-1	TRBD2	16	TGTGCCAGCAGCGTAGCCGGGGGGACGCCCTACAATGAGCAGTTCTTC	CASSVAGGTPYNEQFF
TRBV25-1	NA	TRBJ1-1	NA	14	TGTGCCAGCAGTGAAGTAGGGGTTCAGTCTGAAGCTTTCTTT	CASSEVGVQSEAFF
TRBV2	once	TRBJ1-3	TRBD1	15	TGTGCCAGCAAGACAGGGATGGGCTCTGGAAACACCATATATTTT	CASKTGMGSGNTIYF
TRBV2	once	TRBJ2-7	TRBD1	18	TGTGCCAGCAGTGAAGCGCCAACGGGACAGGATTTTTCCTACGAGCAGTACTTC	CASSEAPTGQDFSYEQYF
TRBV5-1	NA	TRBJ2-7	NA	13	TGCGCCAGCAGCCCCCTGGACGGATACGAGCAGTACTTC	CASSPLDGYEQYF
TRBV27	NA	TRBJ2-1	TRBD1	15	TGTGCCAGCAGTTTTCTGACAGGGAAGTACAATGAGCAGTTCTTC	CASSFLTGKYNEQFF
TRBV4-3	NA	TRBJ2-2	NA	16	TGCGCCAGCAGCCAAGCTGTTAGCGAGTGGGGCGGGGAGCTGTTTTTT	CASSQAVSEWGGELFF
TRBV19	NA	TRBJ2-7	NA	18	TGTGCCAGTAGTATAGCCTCGCAGGGTTTCGGGTCCCCCTACGAGCAGTACTTC	CASSIASQGFGSPYEQYF
TRBV13	NA	TRBJ2-3	NA	14	TGTGCCAGCGGGCGACAGACCAGCACAGATACGCAGTATTTT	CASGRQTSTDTQYF
TRBV6-1	once	TRBJ2-3	NA	15	TGTGCCAGCAGTGTTACTAGGGCCTGGACAGATACGCAGTATTTT	CASSVTRAWTDTQYF
TRBV29-1	NA	TRBJ2-7	TRBD2	15	TGCAGCGTGGATCAATGGACTAGCGGAACTTACGAGCAGTACTTC	CSVDQWTSGTYEQYF
TRBV19	NA	TRBJ2-1	TRBD2	19	TGTGCCAGTAGTAAAGGGACTAGCGGGAGGATGAGCTCCTACAATGAGCAGTTCTTC	CASSKGTSGRMSSYNEQFF
TRBV6-5	NA	TRBJ2-1	NA	14	TGTGCCAGCATCGGACTTAATTTTAACAATGAGCAGTTCTTC	CASIGLNFNNEQFF
TRBV7-6	NA	TRBJ1-1	NA	14	TGTGCCAGCAGCTTAAACCAGGGATACACTGAAGCTTTCTTT	CASSLNQGYTEAFF
TRBV7-8	NA	TRBJ1-1	TRBD1	17	TGTGCCAGCAGCGGAGGGACAGGGAGTGGAATGAACACTGAAGCTTTCTTT	CASSGGTGSGMNTEAFF
TRBV7-6	once	TRBJ1-1	NA	13	TGTGCCAGCAGCCTGGGCCAGTACACTGAAGCTTTCTTT	CASSLGQYTEAFF
TRBV7-9	NA	TRBJ2-7	TRBD2	16	TGTGCCAGCAGCTTAGCGGGGACTAGCGGTAACTACGAGCAGTACTTC	CASSLAGTSGNYEQYF
TRBV4-3	NA	TRBJ2-3	NA	14	TGCGCCAGCAGCCAAGGGGAAGGCACAGATACGCAGTATTTT	CASSQGEGTDTQYF
TRBV2	NA	TRBJ2-1	NA	15	TGTGCCAGCAGGACGTTGTCGAGCGACTACAATGAGCAGTTCTTC	CASRTLSSDYNEQFF